The entry that follows covers one TCR beta chain sequence. The germline CDR1 and CDR2 sequences are SGHRS and YFSETQ. V trimming: 5 bases; J trimming: 5 bases; junction bases outside the gene matches: 13. CDR3 length: 16 residues. Profiling relied on immunoSEQ multiplex PCR, and the TCRdb table lists in-frame clones only, not all of them. Among approximately 99,000 clones listed, nearly 90% were seen once. This sample was taken from a study of Tregs in tolerant kidney transplant recipients. Material: CD4+ T cells from blood, obtained before the transplant. The V and J genes are TRBV5-1 and TRBJ2-3; 8 bases fit TRBD2. The TCR originated in a human donor who received a combined kidney and bone marrow transplant. The CDR3 reads CASRGSGSVDGDTQYF. In nucleotides, the CDR3 is TGCGCCAGCAGGGGCAGCGGGAGCGTAGATGGAGATACGCAGTATTTT.